This TCR beta chain was identified in a study of esophageal squamous cell carcinoma under preoperative chemotherapy. Overall study results and limits: Peripheral T cells migrating into the tumor appeared to partly supply post-treatment tumor-infiltrating lymphocytes.

TCRdb reanalysed the PCR reads using MiXCR and keeps one entry per CDR3 protein. The sample yields roughly 14,000 distinct CDR3 sequences, roughly half seen once. CDR3 length equals 15 residues. The ends were cut back, 1 base at V and 13 bases at J, with 20 bases in the middle. Notes on this clonotype: Its antigen is unidentified.

Time point in this sample: before preoperative PTX-NDP chemotherapy. This chain joins TRBV12-3 or TRBV12-4 and TRBJ2-4; D might be TRBD1 (6 bases). Sampling was conducted from a patient given preoperative chemotherapy. The clonotype comes from a human donor with esophageal squamous cell carcinoma. The donor label of this sample is uncertain. The chain's CDR3 is CASSLEAGVGNEQYF. CDR3 sequence (DNA): TGTGCCAGCAGTTTAGAGGCAGGGGTGGGCAATGAGCAGTACTTC.